The present T cell receptor (beta chain) was sequenced within a study of response to subunit inactivated influenza vaccine listed by TCRdb under 2018. Some background on the complete study: The study used deep quantitative T cell receptor repertoire profiling to track responses to a trivalent subunit inactivated influenza vaccine.

The library was produced with RT-PCR. For sequencing, an Illumina HiSeq 2500 was employed. TCRdb trimmed the raw reads at Q25, called clones with MiXCR and kept productive beta chains. Identical CDR3 proteins give one entry, which carries the most common genes and DNA. Recorded for this sample are 450,000 to 700,000 distinct CDR3 sequences; less than 15% of them occurred a single time. Around 10% of the sample is in the top ten clones. In this sample, this clonotype turned up many times. Its binding antigen is unknown. Nothing much larger sits one base from this clone, and base qualities are not available. Broad study findings and their caveats: The authors suggested that each seasonal influenza vaccination may recruit only a limited number of new T cells.

At the junction V is shortened by 4 bases and J by 10 bases, with 11 bases in between. CDR1 and CDR2, per the germline V gene, are SQVTM and ANQGSEA. Its CDR3 holds 11 amino acids, cysteine through phenylalanine. Kept here is only the CDR3 DNA, which spans 33 bases and is read in frame from base 1. The receptor's source is a man aged 50-60 years who received an inactivated influenza vaccine. Donor details come from another sample of the same person, matched by shared clones. The chain links TRBV29-1 with TRBJ2-1, and perhaps TRBD1 as D gene, on 5 matching bases. Specimen: PBMCs from blood, collected approximately 12 days after vaccination. DNA sequence: TGCAGCGTTGCCCCAGGGTACGAGCAGTTCTTC. Its product reads: CSVAPGYEQFF.